These T cell receptor beta chains were read from a single sample in a study of Ad26.COV2.S vaccination and SARS-CoV-2 variants. Sequenced by immunoSEQ multiplex PCR; TCRdb stores in-frame clones only, minus some. The table lists roughly 380,000 clones, 80% to 90% of them singletons. The sequencing used peripheral blood, collected in a trial of Ad26.COV2.S vaccine versus placebo. The receptor set was obtained from a person aged 18-65 years who received the Ad26.COV2.S COVID-19 vaccine or a placebo. The CDR3 runs from the conserved cysteine through the conserved F or W. D genes are given only for firm matches. Expanded clones get a size class; other rows say once, few or many, or leave the size out.

D gene: TRBD2; V gene: TRBV10-2; clone size: .; J gene: TRBJ2-3; CDR3 DNA: TGCGCTTCCCGAGCGGGGGGGCCCACAGATACGCAGTATTTT; CDR3 protein: CASRAGGPTDTQYF
D gene: .; V gene: TRBV2; clone size: .; J gene: TRBJ2-7; CDR3 DNA: TGTGCCAGCAGTACGACAGGTATCTACGAGCAGTACTTC; CDR3 protein: CASSTTGIYEQYF
D gene: .; V gene: TRBV30; clone size: .; J gene: TRBJ2-1; CDR3 DNA: TGTGCCTGGACTACCCGAGGGGGGTCCCCCACCAATGAGCAGTTCTTC; CDR3 protein: CAWTTRGGSPTNEQFF
D gene: .; V gene: TRBV6-6; clone size: .; J gene: TRBJ2-2; CDR3 DNA: TGTGCCAGCAATTCAGTGGGAACGAACACCGGGGAGCTGTTTTTT; CDR3 protein: CASNSVGTNTGELFF
D gene: TRBD1; V gene: TRBV3-1/TRBV3-2; clone size: few; J gene: TRBJ2-7; CDR3 DNA: TGTGCCAGCAGCCAAGGACAGGGGTACGAGCAGTACTTC; CDR3 protein: CASSQGQGYEQYF
D gene: TRBD1; V gene: TRBV30; clone size: .; J gene: TRBJ2-5; CDR3 DNA: TGTGCCTGGAGGATTGGAACAGGGGGCCGGGAGACCCAGTACTTC; CDR3 protein: CAWRIGTGGRETQYF
D gene: TRBD1; V gene: TRBV5-1; clone size: .; J gene: TRBJ1-5; CDR3 DNA: TGCGCCAGCAGCTTGGAAGGGGGCAGGGGTCAGCCCCAGCATTTT; CDR3 protein: CASSLEGGRGQPQHF
D gene: .; V gene: TRBV5-1; clone size: .; J gene: TRBJ2-3; CDR3 DNA: TGCGCCAGCAGCTTGGCCGGGAACACAGATACGCAGTATTTT; CDR3 protein: CASSLAGNTDTQYF
D gene: .; V gene: TRBV27; clone size: .; J gene: TRBJ2-7; CDR3 DNA: TGTGCCAGCAGCCCCGGGGCCTACGAGCAGTACTTC; CDR3 protein: CASSPGAYEQYF
D gene: TRBD2; V gene: TRBV27; clone size: .; J gene: TRBJ2-7; CDR3 DNA: TGTGCCAGCAGTTTAAGTCCTCTAGCGGCGTCCTACGAGCAGTACTTC; CDR3 protein: CASSLSPLAASYEQYF
D gene: .; V gene: TRBV19; clone size: .; J gene: TRBJ1-4; CDR3 DNA: TGTGCCAGTAGAGCGTCTGGGGTGGGCGAAAAACTGTTTTTT; CDR3 protein: CASRASGVGEKLFF
D gene: .; V gene: TRBV5-1; clone size: .; J gene: TRBJ1-2; CDR3 DNA: TGCGCCAGCAGCTTGGTTACAGGAGCCTATGGCTACACCTTC; CDR3 protein: CASSLVTGAYGYTF
D gene: .; V gene: TRBV10-3; clone size: few; J gene: TRBJ2-5; CDR3 DNA: TGTGCCATCAGTGAGTCGATGGGCCTGGGAGAGACCCAGTACTTC; CDR3 protein: CAISESMGLGETQYF
D gene: .; V gene: TRBV19; clone size: .; J gene: TRBJ2-4; CDR3 DNA: TGTGCCAGTAGTAGGACCCTATGGAATGACAAAAACATTCAGTACTTC; CDR3 protein: CASSRTLWNDKNIQYF
D gene: TRBD2; V gene: TRBV27; clone size: once; J gene: TRBJ2-7; CDR3 DNA: TGTGCCAGCAGTTTGGGGGGGAGGACCCTAAACTTC; CDR3 protein: CASSLGGRTLNF
D gene: TRBD1; V gene: TRBV3-1/TRBV3-2; clone size: many; J gene: TRBJ1-1; CDR3 DNA: TGTGCCAGCAGCCGGATACAGGGGGCGGGAGCTTTCTTT; CDR3 protein: CASSRIQGAGAFF
D gene: .; V gene: TRBV18; clone size: .; J gene: TRBJ2-1; CDR3 DNA: TGTGCCAGCTCTCGGGACTACAATGAGCAGTTCTTC; CDR3 protein: CASSRDYNEQFF
D gene: .; V gene: TRBV27; clone size: .; J gene: TRBJ2-7; CDR3 DNA: TGTGCCAGCAGTTTATCGACCGCTTACGAGCAGTACTTC; CDR3 protein: CASSLSTAYEQYF
D gene: .; V gene: TRBV7-9; clone size: .; J gene: TRBJ2-7; CDR3 DNA: TGTGCCAGCAGCTTAGACGGGGTCCTCAACTACGAGCAGTACTTC; CDR3 protein: CASSLDGVLNYEQYF
D gene: TRBD1; V gene: TRBV19; clone size: once; J gene: TRBJ2-2; CDR3 DNA: TGTGCCAGTAGTATCTCATCGGGGACAGGGATCACCGGGGAGCTGTTTTTT; CDR3 protein: CASSISSGTGITGELFF
D gene: .; V gene: TRBV28; clone size: .; J gene: TRBJ2-1; CDR3 DNA: TGTGCCAGCAGTTCCTTCCGGACAGTGAATTACAATGAGCAGTTCTTC; CDR3 protein: CASSSFRTVNYNEQFF
D gene: TRBD1; V gene: TRBV10-3; clone size: .; J gene: TRBJ1-1; CDR3 DNA: TGTGCCATCAAGGCAGGGGGTGGGTACACTGAAGCTTTCTTT; CDR3 protein: CAIKAGGGYTEAFF
D gene: TRBD2; V gene: TRBV20-1; clone size: .; J gene: TRBJ2-5; CDR3 DNA: TGCAGTGCTAGTGGATATAGCGGGGGTGACGCCGGCCAACCGCAAGAGACCCAGTACTTC; CDR3 protein: CSASGYSGGDAGQPQETQYF
D gene: TRBD1; V gene: TRBV11-2; clone size: once; J gene: TRBJ2-1; CDR3 DNA: TGTGCCAGCAGCTTCATCGGGACAGGGGACCACAATGAGCAGTTCTTC; CDR3 protein: CASSFIGTGDHNEQFF
D gene: .; V gene: TRBV4-1; clone size: .; J gene: TRBJ2-2; CDR3 DNA: TGCGCCAGCAGCCAAGACAGATCGACCACCGGGGAGCTGTTTTTT; CDR3 protein: CASSQDRSTTGELFF
D gene: .; V gene: TRBV4-1; clone size: .; J gene: TRBJ2-2; CDR3 DNA: TGCGCCAGCAGCCACGGGTCAGCGGTGAACACCGGGGAGCTGTTTTTT; CDR3 protein: CASSHGSAVNTGELFF
D gene: TRBD2; V gene: TRBV10-3; clone size: .; J gene: TRBJ2-3; CDR3 DNA: TGTGCCATCAGTGAGCCGACTGGGGCGGGAGGGAGAGAAGATACGCAGTATTTT; CDR3 protein: CAISEPTGAGGREDTQYF
D gene: .; V gene: TRBV10-2; clone size: .; J gene: TRBJ1-1; CDR3 DNA: TGCGCCAGCGCAGGGGCGGTGGGTGAAGCTTTCTTT; CDR3 protein: CASAGAVGEAFF
D gene: TRBD2; V gene: TRBV3-1/TRBV3-2; clone size: .; J gene: TRBJ2-1; CDR3 DNA: TGTGCCAGCAGCCAGATAACTTCCTTGCGGGGGAGCTCCTACAATGAGCAGTTCTTC; CDR3 protein: CASSQITSLRGSSYNEQFF
D gene: .; V gene: TRBV5-4; clone size: few; J gene: TRBJ1-1; CDR3 DNA: TGTGCCAGCAGTTCATCGCAGTACGTTCCTGAAGCTTTCTTT; CDR3 protein: CASSSSQYVPEAFF
D gene: TRBD1; V gene: TRBV6-4; clone size: .; J gene: TRBJ2-3; CDR3 DNA: TGTGCCAGCTCAGACAGGGGCCTGCTCACAGATACGCAGTATTTT; CDR3 protein: CASSDRGLLTDTQYF
D gene: TRBD2; V gene: TRBV11-2; clone size: .; J gene: TRBJ2-2; CDR3 DNA: TGTGCCAGCAGCTTAGAGTACACCCTAGCGGCTAACTACACCGGGGAGCTGTTTTTT; CDR3 protein: CASSLEYTLAANYTGELFF
D gene: .; V gene: TRBV6-6; clone size: .; J gene: TRBJ2-7; CDR3 DNA: TGTGCCAGCAGTTACGAGGGGAGCTCCTACGAGCAGTACTTC; CDR3 protein: CASSYEGSSYEQYF
D gene: .; V gene: TRBV18; clone size: .; J gene: TRBJ1-2; CDR3 DNA: TGTGCCAGCTCACCAGAGACATCCTCTAACTATGGCTACACCTTC; CDR3 protein: CASSPETSSNYGYTF
D gene: .; V gene: TRBV18; clone size: few; J gene: TRBJ2-5; CDR3 DNA: TGTGCCAGCTCACCACCATTAAGTCTACAAGAGACCCAGTACTTC; CDR3 protein: CASSPPLSLQETQYF
D gene: .; V gene: TRBV19; clone size: .; J gene: TRBJ1-1; CDR3 DNA: TGTGCCAGTAGTATAGAGGAAAACACTGAAGCTTTCTTT; CDR3 protein: CASSIEENTEAFF
D gene: TRBD1; V gene: TRBV20-1; clone size: .; J gene: TRBJ1-5; CDR3 DNA: TGCAGTGCTAGTCGGACAGGGGGCGGGGAGCCCCAGCATTTT; CDR3 protein: CSASRTGGGEPQHF
D gene: .; V gene: TRBV14; clone size: .; J gene: TRBJ1-1; CDR3 DNA: TGTGCCAGCAGCCCACTGGGGGCACAGGGACTGAACACTGAAGCTTTCTTT; CDR3 protein: CASSPLGAQGLNTEAFF
D gene: .; V gene: TRBV12-3/TRBV12-4; clone size: .; J gene: TRBJ2-7; CDR3 DNA: TGTGCCAGCAGTTTCTACCGGTATGGCGAGCAGTACTTC; CDR3 protein: CASSFYRYGEQYF
D gene: .; V gene: TRBV14; clone size: .; J gene: TRBJ2-5; CDR3 DNA: TGTGCCAGCAGCCAAGCGGGTCGGATCCAAGAGACCCAGTACTTC; CDR3 protein: CASSQAGRIQETQYF
D gene: .; V gene: TRBV21-1; clone size: few; J gene: TRBJ1-1; CDR3 DNA: TGTGCCAGGCAAGCGGGGTCTGAAGCTTTCTTT; CDR3 protein: CARQAGSEAFF
D gene: TRBD2; V gene: TRBV6-1; clone size: .; J gene: TRBJ2-1; CDR3 DNA: TGTGCCAGCAGTGAAAGGGTAGCGGGGGGTCAAGCTGAGCAGTTCTTC; CDR3 protein: CASSERVAGGQAEQFF
D gene: TRBD1; V gene: TRBV7-8; clone size: .; J gene: TRBJ1-2; CDR3 DNA: TGTGCCAGCAGCTTACTCGGGACAGGGTCCTATGGCTACACCTTC; CDR3 protein: CASSLLGTGSYGYTF
D gene: .; V gene: TRBV2; clone size: .; J gene: TRBJ1-1; CDR3 DNA: TGTGCCAGCACGAACCCGGGCGACAGTGAAGCTTTCTTT; CDR3 protein: CASTNPGDSEAFF
D gene: .; V gene: TRBV6-2/TRBV6-3; clone size: .; J gene: TRBJ1-1; CDR3 DNA: TGTGCCAGCAGTTACCCCTCGACAGGAGTTCTTACTGAAGCTTTCTTT; CDR3 protein: CASSYPSTGVLTEAFF
D gene: .; V gene: TRBV6-2/TRBV6-3; clone size: .; J gene: TRBJ1-5; CDR3 DNA: TGTGCCAGCAGTTACAGTGGCAAACAACGTTATAGCAATCAGCCCCAGCATTTT; CDR3 protein: CASSYSGKQRYSNQPQHF
D gene: .; V gene: TRBV29-1; clone size: .; J gene: TRBJ2-7; CDR3 DNA: TGCAGCGTTAGTCGGCAGGGAATTTACGAGCAGTACTTC; CDR3 protein: CSVSRQGIYEQYF
D gene: .; V gene: TRBV10-1; clone size: .; J gene: TRBJ1-1; CDR3 DNA: TGCGCCACTCCCCTCTGGGATGAACAGGGTGGAGCTTTCTTT; CDR3 protein: CATPLWDEQGGAFF
D gene: .; V gene: TRBV18; clone size: few; J gene: TRBJ2-7; CDR3 DNA: TGTGCCAGCTCACCCCACGGACAGTACGAGCAGTACTTC; CDR3 protein: CASSPHGQYEQYF
D gene: .; V gene: TRBV3-1/TRBV3-2; clone size: .; J gene: TRBJ2-5; CDR3 DNA: TGTGCCAGCAACCAGCAGGGAGAAGAGACCCAGTACTTC; CDR3 protein: CASNQQGEETQYF
D gene: .; V gene: TRBV27; clone size: few; J gene: TRBJ2-5; CDR3 DNA: TGTGCCAGCAGCTGGGGTTGGGGAGAGACCCAGTACTTC; CDR3 protein: CASSWGWGETQYF
D gene: TRBD1; V gene: TRBV6-2/TRBV6-3; clone size: .; J gene: TRBJ1-1; CDR3 DNA: TGTGCCAGCAGTAGGGGACAGGGACCTGAAGCTTTCTTT; CDR3 protein: CASSRGQGPEAFF
D gene: TRBD1; V gene: TRBV6-6; clone size: few; J gene: TRBJ2-7; CDR3 DNA: TGTGCCAGCAGTGGACAGGGTGGGGACGAGCAGTACTTC; CDR3 protein: CASSGQGGDEQYF
D gene: .; V gene: TRBV11-2; clone size: .; J gene: TRBJ2-4; CDR3 DNA: TGTGCCAGCAGCTTAGGGGTTCTAGCTCGGAACATTCAGTACTTC; CDR3 protein: CASSLGVLARNIQYF
D gene: .; V gene: TRBV12-3/TRBV12-4; clone size: .; J gene: TRBJ2-1; CDR3 DNA: TGTGCCAGCAGTTTGAGGGTTAATGAGCAGTTCTTC; CDR3 protein: CASSLRVNEQFF
D gene: .; V gene: TRBV7-2; clone size: .; J gene: TRBJ2-3; CDR3 DNA: TGTGCCAGCAGCTTAGTCCGGGATACGCAGTATTTT; CDR3 protein: CASSLVRDTQYF